The 22 T cell receptor beta chains below come from one sample, sequenced in a study of blood T cell repertoires in COVID-19. Produced via immunoSEQ multiplex PCR; TCRdb's table is partial and in-frame only. Among 300,000 to 350,000 clones listed, 80% to 90% were seen once. Sequences were obtained from PBMCs or T cells enriched from blood (not recorded which). Source of these receptors: a man aged 25-40 years who had recovered from COVID-19.

The V call is TRBV3-1 (or the pseudogene TRBV3-2), the J call TRBJ2-7; TRBD1 aligns across 9 bases. V gave up 4 bases and J gave up 4 bases; unmatched junction bases: 8. Germline V gene sequence: CDR1 LGHDT, CDR2 YNNKEL (reference sequence). This CDR3 contains 15 residues. The chain's CDR3 is CASSPRDRVLYEQYF. CDR3 nucleotide sequence: TGTGCCAGCAGCCCCCGGGACAGGGTGCTTTACGAGCAGTACTTC.

This clone is a singleton in its sample. Other DNA sequences in this sample translate to the same CDR3. This chain connects TRBV9 to TRBJ2-1, with 11 bases lining up with TRBD1. There are 15 residues in the CDR3. The junction had 6 bases not matched to a gene; V was cut back by 4 bases and J by 6 bases. CDR1 is SGDLS and CDR2 is YYNGEE in the germline V gene. This CDR3 is CASSPWTGGSNEQFF. The CDR3 nucleotides read TGTGCCAGCAGCCCGTGGACAGGGGGCTCCAATGAGCAGTTCTTC.

The V and J genes are TRBV3-1 (or the pseudogene TRBV3-2) and TRBJ1-2; D remains unclear. The CDR3 has 13 amino acids. V lost 0 bases and J 6 bases, leaving 8 bases between the germline ends. Germline-derived CDR1 and CDR2 are LGHDT and YNNKEL (reference sequence). The CDR3 is CASSQELENGYTF. DNA for the CDR3: TGTGCCAGCAGCCAAGAACTCGAAAATGGCTACACCTTC.

The rearrangement links TRBV15 to TRBJ1-2; possibly TRBD1 for D (5 bases). V was pared by 1 base and J by 7 bases, with 13 bases between. Germline CDR1 is LNHNV and CDR2 is YYDKDF (reference sequence). The CDR3 covers 14 residues. DNA of the CDR3: TGTGCCACCAGCAGAGCCCCTCAGGGCTTTGGCTACACCTTC. This sequence encodes CATSRAPQGFGYTF.

The V call is TRBV6-1, the J call TRBJ2-7; perhaps TRBD1 as D (6 bases). The germline CDR1 and CDR2 sequences are MNHNS and SASEGT. The CDR3 is 15 amino acids. V gave up 2 bases and J gave up 0 bases, with 11 bases separating them. The CDR3 bases are TGTGCCAGCAGTGAATACAGGGCGAGCTCCTACGAGCAGTACTTC. This sequence encodes CASSEYRASSYEQYF.

Worth noting for this clone: Other DNA sequences in this sample translate to the same CDR3. The rearrangement links TRBV2 to TRBJ1-2; D might be TRBD1 (5 bases). This CDR3 has 14 amino acids. V was pared by 4 bases and J by 2 bases, with 11 bases between. Germline assignment: CDR1 SNHLY and CDR2 FYNNEI. The CDR3 DNA follows: TGTGCCAGCAGTGTGACAGCAACCAACTATGGCTACACCTTC. It encodes CASSVTATNYGYTF.

In this sample, this clone turned up once. The chain employs TRBV6-5 and TRBJ1-3; 8 bases fit TRBD1. With 10 bases clipped from V and 2 bases from J, the junction kept 7 bases outside the gene matches. CDR1 is MNHEY, CDR2 SVGAGI, per germline. This CDR3 comprises 14 residues. The CDR3 DNA sequence: TGTGCCACTATGACAGGGGATGCTGGAAACACCATATATTTT. It translates to CATMTGDAGNTIYF.

This sequence joins TRBV18 and TRBJ1-1; D remains ambiguous. Trimming shortened V by 6 bases and J by 11 bases, and 19 bases separated the two germline ends. The CDR3 loop spans 13 amino acids. Looked up from germline, CDR1 is KGHSH and CDR2 is LQKENI. CDR3 bases: TGTGCCAGCTCGTCCGACAAGGCAAAAAGGGCTTTCTTT. Residues: CASSSDKAKRAFF.

The chain has TRBV30 and TRBJ1-6; 7 bases fit TRBD1. The germline V gene has CDR1 GTSNPN and CDR2 SVGIG (reference sequence). Losses at the gene ends were 5 bases for V and 8 bases for J; bases not matched to a gene: 6. This CDR3 region has 13 residues. CDR3 nucleotides: TGTGCCTGGGGACGGGACAGTCATTCACCCCTCCACTTT. Translating gives CAWGRDSHSPLHF.

The rearrangement joins TRBV19 to TRBJ2-7; a weak D match, TRBD1 (6 bases). Germline V gene data show CDR1 as LNHDA and CDR2 as SQIVND (reference sequence). There are 12 residues in the CDR3. V lost 3 bases to trimming and J lost 3 bases, with 6 bases between them. DNA for the CDR3: TGTGCCAGTAGTATGGACAGCTACGAGCAGTACTTC. It yields the protein CASSMDSYEQYF.

The J gene is TRBJ2-1, the V gene TRBV19; 16 positions agree with TRBD2. Germline V lookup: CDR1 LNHDA, CDR2 SQIVND (reference sequence). The CDR3 runs to 16 residues. Losses at the gene ends were 6 bases for V and 4 bases for J; bases not matched to a gene: 3. The CDR3 sequence is CASRPGLAGGYNEQFF. CDR3 bases: TGTGCCAGTAGACCGGGACTAGCGGGGGGGTACAATGAGCAGTTCTTC.

V usage is TRBV21-1 and J usage is TRBJ1-5; TRBD1, the D gene given by the table, was not confirmed from the DNA. TRBV21-1 is a listed pseudogene. The CDR3 extends over 18 amino acids. The CDR3 nucleotides are TGTGCCAGCAGCAAATGCAGACGGCGAGCAGGGGACGGTCAGCCCCAGCATTTT. It is translated as CASSKCRRRAGDGQPQHF.

Remarks on this clone: A read error is possible here, since a much larger clone lies one base away. The CDR3 region is CASNPPWGRSSTDTQYF. The CDR3 coding sequence is TGTGCCAGTAATCCCCCTTGGGGCAGATCTAGCACAGATACGCAGTATTTT. The chain combines TRBV19 with TRBJ2-3; maybe TRBD1 (5 bases). The CDR3 loop spans 17 amino acids. V shed 7 bases and J shed 0 bases, with 20 bases lying between them. CDR1 and CDR2 (germline): LNHDA, SQIVND (reference sequence).

The table lists this clone with a few counts. The chain is built from TRBV7-8 and TRBJ1-4; 9 bases are shared with TRBD1. Trimming at V came to 1 base and at J to 7 bases, leaving 7 bases not matched to a gene. The V gene's germline CDR1 is SGHVS and CDR2 FQNEAQ. This CDR3 spans 16 amino acids. The chain's CDR3 is CASSLDPGTGIEKLFF. DNA for the CDR3: TGTGCCAGCAGCTTAGATCCCGGGACAGGGATTGAAAAACTGTTTTTT. Looking up the rest from reference TRBV7-8 and TRBJ1-4 gives the full variable domain: GAGVSQSPRYKVAKRGQDVALRCDPISGHVSLFWYQQALGQGPEFLTYFQNEAQLDKSGLPSDRFFAERPEGSVSTLKIQRTQQEDSAVYLCASSLDPGTGIEKLFFGSGTQLSVL.

The chain combines TRBV6-1 with TRBJ2-5; TRBD2 matches at 14 bases. The CDR3 is 21 residues long. From germline, CDR1 is MNHNS and CDR2 SASEGT. The trim removed 2 bases at V and 2 bases at J, leaving 16 bases unmatched. The CDR3 reads CASSEWPTGTSGGPGQETQYF. CDR3 bases: TGTGCCAGCAGTGAATGGCCTACCGGGACTAGCGGGGGACCGGGGCAAGAGACCCAGTACTTC.

This clone was counted a few times. The chain has TRBV4-1 and TRBJ2-5; TRBD2 matches 8 bases. V gave up 2 bases and J gave up 4 bases; unmatched junction bases: 6. This CDR3 has 15 amino acids. The germline gives CDR1 MGHRA, CDR2 YSYEKL. The CDR3 coding sequence is TGCGCCAGCAGCCAATATCCGGGGGGGAGAGAGACCCAGTACTTC. This gives the protein CASSQYPGGRETQYF.

The chain combines TRBV18 with TRBJ2-5, with TRBD2 matching over 8 bases. Germline V gives CDR1 KGHSH, CDR2 LQKENI. The length of the CDR3 is 18 residues. Germline trimming cut 2 bases from V and 2 bases from J; bases unmatched to any gene: 13. CDR3 in DNA: TGTGCCAGCTCACCAAGGGTTATGAGCGGGGGTGTTCAAGAGACCCAGTACTTC. Translation gives CASSPRVMSGGVQETQYF.

This chain connects TRBV7-9 to TRBJ1-2, with no clear D. The germline gives CDR1 SEHNR, CDR2 FQNEAQ (reference sequence). The CDR3 covers 14 residues. Between the trimmed V and J ends, which lost 5 bases and 2 bases, there was a span of 12 bases. In nucleotides, the CDR3 is TGTGCCAGCAGCCAGGCGGGAGTGAACTATGGCTACACCTTC. Encoded protein: CASSQAGVNYGYTF.

The V call is TRBV5-1, the J call TRBJ2-2, with TRBD2 matching 11 bases. J was trimmed by 5 bases and V by 4 bases; bases with no gene match: 4. The CDR3 totals 15 residues. Germline values: CDR1 SGHRS, CDR2 YFSETQ. CDR3 in amino acids: CASSIRLAGTGELFF. In nucleotides, the CDR3 is TGCGCCAGCAGCATCCGACTAGCGGGGACCGGGGAGCTGTTTTTT.

The V gene is TRBV7-2, the J gene TRBJ1-2; 7 bases agree with TRBD1. Germline CDR1 is SGHTA and CDR2 is FQGNSA. The V segment lost 6 bases and the J segment 0 bases; nucleotides outside the gene matches: 4. The CDR3 has 14 amino acids. CDR3 nucleotides: TGTGCCAGCAGGCCAGGGGGGACTAACTATGGCTACACCTTC. This codes for CASRPGGTNYGYTF.

The V and J genes are TRBV28 and TRBJ1-2; 8 bases are shared with TRBD1. The CDR3 loop spans 15 amino acids. Per germline, CDR1 MDHEN and CDR2 SYDVKM. V lost 5 bases to trimming and J lost 4 bases; unmatched junction nucleotides: 9. CDR3 region: CASSLRGQGSYGYTF. The CDR3, as DNA: TGTGCCAGCAGTCTCCGCGGACAGGGAAGCTATGGCTACACCTTC.

The chain uses TRBV19 and TRBJ2-7, with D hard to call. The CDR3 covers 11 residues. Trimming took 5 bases from V and 3 from J, leaving 5 bases between them. CDR1 and CDR2 (germline): LNHDA, SQIVND (reference sequence). CDR3 sequence: CASSPGYEQYF. For the CDR3, the DNA is TGTGCCAGTAGTCCCGGCTACGAGCAGTACTTC.